These 4 T cell receptor beta chains originate from one sample sequenced in a study of blood T cells in healthy people across ages. Sample-barcoded 5' priming and a J-beta primer mix drove a second PCR of 7 to 11 cycles. A single record per CDR3 protein comes from TCRdb applying MiXCR to the 5' RACE reads. This sample has more than 700,000 distinct CDR3 sequences, with approximately 53% found just once. Sequencing was done on a sample of blood. Receptors originate from an older man in good health.

Only a few counts were recorded for this clonotype. The V and J genes are TRBV4-1 and TRBJ1-1; D not certain. The CDR3 spans 14 residues. Trimming took 4 bases from V and 5 from J, leaving 14 bases between them. CDR1 is MGHRA, CDR2 YSYEKL, per germline. The chain's CDR3 is CASSLREAGTEAFF. DNA of the CDR3: TGCGCCAGCAGCCTCCGAGAAGCCGGGACTGAAGCTTTCTTT.

This clonotype was picked up a small number of times. CDR3 residues: CASSLPGRLNEKLFF. The DNA for the CDR3 is TGTGCCAGCAGCTTACCGGGACGTCTTAATGAAAAACTGTTTTTT. V is TRBV12-3 or TRBV12-4 and J is TRBJ1-4; D may be TRBD1 (5 bases). The CDR3 contains 15 residues. V lost 6 bases to trimming and J lost 4 bases, with 15 bases between them.

The V and J genes are TRBV7-2 and TRBJ1-3; TRBD1 might be the D (6 bases). Germline V CDR1 and CDR2: SGHTA, FQGNSA. V was cut by 1 base and J by 4 bases, with 11 bases left in between. This CDR3 contains 15 residues. The CDR3 spells CASSLVLGAGNTIYF. The CDR3 DNA is TGTGCCAGCAGCTTAGTCCTGGGGGCAGGAAACACCATATATTTT.

The chain is built from TRBV3-1 and TRBJ1-5; D call uncertain. CDR3 length: 15 amino acids. The ends were cut back, 0 bases at V and 1 base at J, with 7 bases in the middle. CDR1 is LGHDT, CDR2 YNNKEL, per germline (reference sequence). In DNA, the CDR3 is TGTGCCAGCAGCCAAGACGGAGGGAGCAATCAGCCCCAGCATTTT. Amino acid sequence: CASSQDGGSNQPQHF.